Listed here is a single T cell receptor (beta chain). Its antigen is unidentified. The junction had 7 bases not matched to a gene; V was cut back by 1 base and J by 3 bases. Germline V gene data show CDR1 as SGDLS and CDR2 as YYNGEE. This CDR3 comprises 16 residues. The data stem from a study of cytomegalovirus exposure and HLA in healthy donors. In the study overall: The approximately 700 first-cohort repertoires shared a platform with the roughly 130 validation repertoires, as reported in a later analysis.

Some clones are missing from TCRdb's copy, which holds only in-frame ones; the method was immunoSEQ multiplex PCR. The table lists roughly 130,000 clones, under 90% of them singletons. Points from the study as a whole: Accounts indicate the classifier identified cytomegalovirus status with strong specificity and sensitivity. It was found in a later analysis that first-cohort TCR clusters tended to co-occur in the 95 to 150 validation repertoires.

The sample consisted of PBMCs. The rearrangement links TRBV9 to TRBJ1-2; TRBD1 matches 9 bases. The clonotype originates from a young man in good health and CMV-seronegative. CDR3 bases: TGTGCCAGCAGCGTAAGGGGGACAGGGATCCACTATGGCTACACCTTC. Translation: CASSVRGTGIHYGYTF. The whole variable domain, remainder taken from reference TRBV9 and TRBJ1-2, is DSGVTQTPKHLITATGQRVTLRCSPRSGDLSVYWYQQSLDQGLQFLIQYYNGEERAKGNILERFSAQQFPDLHSELNLSSLELGDSALYFCASSVRGTGIHYGYTFGSGTRLTVV.